Here is one T cell receptor beta chain with its context. The antigen remains unidentified. These data are taken from a study of cytomegalovirus exposure and HLA in healthy donors. Germline CDR1 MDHEN, CDR2 SYDVKM. Trimming pared 5 bases from V and 5 bases from J, leaving 15 bases between. The CDR3 totals 14 residues. The study ran its PCR with 60 Vbeta and 13 Jbeta primers. Repertoires were generated with immunoSEQ multiplex PCR, while TCRdb's copy carries only in-frame clones and drops some. The data hold 100,000 to 150,000 clones, with approximately 72% observed a single time. General study findings and limits: The study assumed roughly uniform donor sequencing depth for presence/absence analyses.

The specimen sequenced was PBMCs. This TCR came from a human donor in good health. The chain joins TRBV28 to TRBJ2-5; a possible D gene is TRBD1 (5 bases). The CDR3 bases are TGTGCCAGCAGTAGAGCAGGGTTTCAGGAGACCCAGTACTTC. It specifies CASSRAGFQETQYF. Looking up the rest from reference TRBV28 and TRBJ2-5 gives the full variable domain: DVKVTQSSRYLVKRTGEKVFLECVQDMDHENMFWYRQDPGLGLRLIYFSYDVKMKEKGDIPEGYSVSREKKERFSLILESASTNQTSMYLCASSRAGFQETQYFGPGTRLLVL.